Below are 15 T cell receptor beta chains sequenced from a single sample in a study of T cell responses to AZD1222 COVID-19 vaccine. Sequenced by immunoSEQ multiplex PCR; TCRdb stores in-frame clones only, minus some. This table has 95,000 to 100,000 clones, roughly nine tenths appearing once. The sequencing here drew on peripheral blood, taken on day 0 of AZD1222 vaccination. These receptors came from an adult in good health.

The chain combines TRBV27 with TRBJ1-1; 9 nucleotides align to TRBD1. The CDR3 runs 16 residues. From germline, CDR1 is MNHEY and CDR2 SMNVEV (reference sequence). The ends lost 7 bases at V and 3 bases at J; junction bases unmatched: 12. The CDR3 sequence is CASNPWRTGADTEAFF. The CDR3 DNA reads TGTGCCAGCAACCCGTGGAGGACAGGGGCCGACACTGAAGCTTTCTTT.

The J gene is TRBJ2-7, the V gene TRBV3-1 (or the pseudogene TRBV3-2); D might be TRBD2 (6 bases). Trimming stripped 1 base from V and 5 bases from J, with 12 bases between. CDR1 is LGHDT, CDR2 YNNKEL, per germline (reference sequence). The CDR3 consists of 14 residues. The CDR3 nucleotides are TGTGCCAGCAGCCAAGGGGGAGGTTTCGACGAGCAGTACTTC. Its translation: CASSQGGGFDEQYF.

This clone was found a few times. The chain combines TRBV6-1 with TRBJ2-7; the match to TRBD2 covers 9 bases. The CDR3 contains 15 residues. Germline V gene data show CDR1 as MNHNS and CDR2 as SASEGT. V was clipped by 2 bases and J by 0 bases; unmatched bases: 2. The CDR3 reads CASSELAGASYEQYF. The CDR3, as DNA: TGTGCCAGCAGTGAATTAGCGGGAGCCTCCTACGAGCAGTACTTC.

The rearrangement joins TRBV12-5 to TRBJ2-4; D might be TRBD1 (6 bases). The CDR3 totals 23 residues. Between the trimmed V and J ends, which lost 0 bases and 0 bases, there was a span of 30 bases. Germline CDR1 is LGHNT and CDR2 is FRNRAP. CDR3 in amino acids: CASGLVPQGNPERQLLAKNIQYF. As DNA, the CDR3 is TGTGCTAGTGGTTTGGTACCCCAGGGGAATCCCGAACGACAGTTACTAGCCAAAAACATTCAGTACTTC.

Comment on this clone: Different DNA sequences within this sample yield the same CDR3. The CDR3 nucleotides read TGTGCCAGCAGCTTAACCGGGGGGGATACGCAGTATTTT. Encoded protein: CASSLTGGDTQYF. This chain links TRBV7-3 with TRBJ2-3; 7 bases fit TRBD2. Looked up from germline, CDR1 is SGHTA and CDR2 is FQGTGA. There are 13 residues in the CDR3. The junction had 0 bases not matched to a gene; V was cut back by 0 bases and J by 6 bases.

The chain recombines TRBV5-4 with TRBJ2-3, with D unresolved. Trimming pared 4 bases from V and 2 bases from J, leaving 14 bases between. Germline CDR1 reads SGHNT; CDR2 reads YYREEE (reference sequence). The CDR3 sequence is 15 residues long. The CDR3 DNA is TGTGCCAGCAGCGTAGACTCGACCTTCACAGATACGCAGTATTTT. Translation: CASSVDSTFTDTQYF.

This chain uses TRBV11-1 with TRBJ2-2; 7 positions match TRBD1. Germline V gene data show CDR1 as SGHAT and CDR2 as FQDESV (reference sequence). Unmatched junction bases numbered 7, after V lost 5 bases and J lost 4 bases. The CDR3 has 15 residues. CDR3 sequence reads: CASSPTGIGTGELFF. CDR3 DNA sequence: TGTGCCAGCAGCCCGACAGGGATCGGCACCGGGGAGCTGTTTTTT.

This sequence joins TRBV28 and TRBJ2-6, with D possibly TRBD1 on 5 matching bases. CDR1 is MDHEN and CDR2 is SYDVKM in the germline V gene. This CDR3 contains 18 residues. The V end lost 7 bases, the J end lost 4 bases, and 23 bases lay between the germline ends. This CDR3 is CASTDSGQGFGGANVLTF. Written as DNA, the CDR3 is TGTGCCAGCACCGACTCTGGGCAGGGCTTTGGGGGGGCCAACGTCCTGACTTTC.

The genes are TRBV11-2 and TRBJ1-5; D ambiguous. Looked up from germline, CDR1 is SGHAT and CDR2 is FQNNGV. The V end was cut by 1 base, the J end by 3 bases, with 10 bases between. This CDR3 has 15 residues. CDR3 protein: CASSLGTDHNQPQHF. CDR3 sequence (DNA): TGTGCCAGCAGCTTAGGAACAGACCACAATCAGCCCCAGCATTTT.

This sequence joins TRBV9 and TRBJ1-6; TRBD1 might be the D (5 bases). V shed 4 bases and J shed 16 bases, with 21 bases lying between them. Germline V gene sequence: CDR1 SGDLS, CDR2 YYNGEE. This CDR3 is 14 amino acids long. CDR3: CASSPEGGRAGLHF. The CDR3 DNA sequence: TGTGCCAGCAGCCCAGAGGGTGGTCGGGCAGGGCTCCACTTT. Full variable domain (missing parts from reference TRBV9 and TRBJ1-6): DSGVTQTPKHLITATGQRVTLRCSPRSGDLSVYWYQQSLDQGLQFLIQYYNGEERAKGNILERFSAQQFPDLHSELNLSSLELGDSALYFCASSPEGGRAGLHFGNGTRLTVT.

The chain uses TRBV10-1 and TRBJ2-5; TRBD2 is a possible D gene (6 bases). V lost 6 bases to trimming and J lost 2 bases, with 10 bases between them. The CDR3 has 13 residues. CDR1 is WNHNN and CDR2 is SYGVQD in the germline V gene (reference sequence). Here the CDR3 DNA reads TGCGCCAGCAGCGGGAGAAGACAAGAGACCCAGTACTTC. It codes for CASSGRRQETQYF.

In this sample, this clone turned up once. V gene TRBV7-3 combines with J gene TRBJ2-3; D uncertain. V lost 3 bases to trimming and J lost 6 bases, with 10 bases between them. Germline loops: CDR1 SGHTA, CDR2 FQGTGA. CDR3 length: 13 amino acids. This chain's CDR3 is CASSLNGPDTQYF. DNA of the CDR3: TGTGCCAGCAGCTTGAACGGCCCGGATACGCAGTATTTT.

The CDR3 is CASSLGAGVFTEAFF. The CDR3 bases are TGTGCCAGCAGCTTAGGGGCAGGGGTTTTCACTGAAGCTTTCTTT. J is TRBJ1-1 and V is TRBV11-2; a weak D match, TRBD1 (6 bases). Germline-derived CDR1 and CDR2 are SGHAT and FQNNGV. Trimming took 1 base from V and 4 from J, leaving 13 bases between them. The CDR3 runs to 15 residues.

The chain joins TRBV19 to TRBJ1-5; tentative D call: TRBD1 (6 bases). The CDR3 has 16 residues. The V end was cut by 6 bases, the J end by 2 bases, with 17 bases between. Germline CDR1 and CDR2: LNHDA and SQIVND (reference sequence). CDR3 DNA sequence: TGTGCCAGTAGCCCGACGGTGGCAGGGGGCAATCAGCCCCAGCATTTT. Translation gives CASSPTVAGGNQPQHF.

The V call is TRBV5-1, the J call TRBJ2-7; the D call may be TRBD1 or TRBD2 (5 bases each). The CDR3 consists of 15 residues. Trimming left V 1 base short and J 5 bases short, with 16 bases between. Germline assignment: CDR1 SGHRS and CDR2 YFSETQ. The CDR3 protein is CASSLWAPRGDEQYF. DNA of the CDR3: TGCGCCAGCAGCTTGTGGGCCCCCCGAGGGGACGAGCAGTACTTC.